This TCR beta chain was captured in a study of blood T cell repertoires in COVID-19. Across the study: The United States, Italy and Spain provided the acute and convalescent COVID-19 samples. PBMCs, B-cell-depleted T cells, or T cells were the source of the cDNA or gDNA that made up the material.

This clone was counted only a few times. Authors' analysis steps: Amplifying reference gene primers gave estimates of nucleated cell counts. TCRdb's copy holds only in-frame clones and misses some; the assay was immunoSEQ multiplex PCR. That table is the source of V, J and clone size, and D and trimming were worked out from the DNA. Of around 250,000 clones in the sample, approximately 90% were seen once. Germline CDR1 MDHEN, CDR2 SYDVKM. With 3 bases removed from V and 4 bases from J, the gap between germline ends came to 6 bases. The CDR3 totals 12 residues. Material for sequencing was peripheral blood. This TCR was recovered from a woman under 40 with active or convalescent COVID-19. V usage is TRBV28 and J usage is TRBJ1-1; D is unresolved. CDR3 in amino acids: CASSFRSTEAFF. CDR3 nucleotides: TGTGCCAGCAGTTTTCGTTCCACTGAAGCTTTCTTT.